This T cell receptor (beta chain) was retrieved from a study of T cell clonotyping in hematopoietic cell transplantation. Overall study findings and caveats: At the given depth, recipient repertoires were over 95% de novo clonotypes. Higher Inverse Simpson Index values in graft donor and pretransplant recipient predicted broader posttransplant TCR diversity.

The germline V and J ends were trimmed by 4 bases and 7 bases, with 16 bases remaining between them. This CDR3 contains 13 residues. Germline CDR1 reads SQVTM; CDR2 reads ANQGSEA. This clone was seen a few times. Antigen: not known. Using immunoSEQ multiplex PCR, the repertoire was profiled, and TCRdb retains in-frame clones only, with some absent. This repertoire shows some 8,000 clones, just over 90% found once; its top ten account for 3.5% to 4.5%. The source material was PBMCs, sampled 180 days after allogeneic stem cell transplant. The TCR originated in a female patient aged 50-59 years who had an allogeneic stem cell transplant from an unrelated donor, so the T cells may come from the graft donor. Some clones in this sample may be carry-over from other donors' samples. The V gene is TRBV29-1, the J gene TRBJ1-2, with D perhaps matching TRBD1 (6 bases). This CDR3 is CSVGGGLIVGYTF. CDR3 DNA: TGCAGCGTTGGAGGGGGGCTTATTGTTGGCTACACCTTC.